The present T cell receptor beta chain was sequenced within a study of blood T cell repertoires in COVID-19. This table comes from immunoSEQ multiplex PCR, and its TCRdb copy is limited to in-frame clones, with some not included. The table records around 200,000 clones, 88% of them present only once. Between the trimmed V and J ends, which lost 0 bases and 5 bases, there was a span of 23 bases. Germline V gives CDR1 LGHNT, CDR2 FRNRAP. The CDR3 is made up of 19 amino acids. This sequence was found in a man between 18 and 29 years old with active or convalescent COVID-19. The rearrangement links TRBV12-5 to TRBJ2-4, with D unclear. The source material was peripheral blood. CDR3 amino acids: CASGLVPQRWSPSENIQYF. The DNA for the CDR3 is TGTGCTAGTGGTTTGGTACCGCAACGATGGAGCCCATCCGAAAACATTCAGTACTTC. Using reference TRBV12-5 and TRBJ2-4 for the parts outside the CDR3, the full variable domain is DARVTQTPRHKVTEMGQEVTMRCQPILGHNTVFWYRQTMMQGLELLAYFRNRAPLDDSGMPKDRFSAEMPDATLATLKIQPSEPRDSAVYFCASGLVPQRWSPSENIQYFGAGTRLSVL.